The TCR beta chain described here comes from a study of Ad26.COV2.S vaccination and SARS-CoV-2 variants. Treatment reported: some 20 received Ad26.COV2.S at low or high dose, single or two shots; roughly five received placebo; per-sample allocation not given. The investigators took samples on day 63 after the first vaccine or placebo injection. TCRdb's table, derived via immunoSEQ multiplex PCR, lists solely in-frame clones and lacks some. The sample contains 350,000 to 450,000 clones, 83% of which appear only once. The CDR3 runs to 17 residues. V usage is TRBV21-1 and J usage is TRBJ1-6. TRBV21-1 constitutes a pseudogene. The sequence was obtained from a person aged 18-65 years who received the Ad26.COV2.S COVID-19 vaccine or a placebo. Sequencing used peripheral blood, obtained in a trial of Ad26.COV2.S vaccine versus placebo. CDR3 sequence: CASSKGGPFSYNSPLHF. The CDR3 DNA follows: TGTGCCAGCAGCAAAGGCGGGCCTTTCTCCTATAATTCACCCCTCCACTTT.